The sequence of this T cell receptor beta chain was determined in a study of blood T cell repertoires in COVID-19 (dated by TCRdb to 2018 to 2020). Context from the whole study: The collaborator samples originated in the United States, Italy and Spain and spanned the acute and convalescent phases of COVID-19. A freely available public database, intended as a resource for researchers studying the immune response to SARS-CoV-2, is where the repertoires were released. A de-identified subject ID, COVID-19 status, age in years and sex were almost always included in the sample metadata. Samples were obtained from the ongoing ImmuneRACE study (first 160 participants) and from 1,254 subjects provided by 6 global collaborators. Where available, HLA class I and class II types were obtained from metadata supplied by the sample provider rather than from assay-based typing. The material from the prospective study consisted of cDNA or gDNA derived from T cells, B-cell-depleted T cells, or PBMCs. The dataset comprised deeply sampled blood TCRbeta repertoires from subjects exposed to, actively infected with, or recovered from COVID-19. The paper's findings and limits, for the study overall: The quantity of clinical and demographic metadata differed by source and by participant and was supplied without curation.

TCRbeta CDR3 regions were amplified from genomic DNA by means of the immunoSEQ Assay, a bias-controlled multiplex PCR. Under the source paper's analysis protocol: The number of nucleated cells in each sample was estimated by amplification of reference gene primers within the assay. To quantify the absolute abundance of each unique TCRbeta CDR3 rearrangement, sequence reads were collapsed and filtered. For each sample, productive Simpson clonality was calculated by taking the square root of Simpson's diversity index across productive rearrangements. The immuneACCESS repertoire file appears here via TCRdb, limited to in-frame rearrangements. These files lack a portion of the clones; in checked studies, under half of the deficit traces to unresolved V genes, and the cause of the others is not known. Clone size and the V and J calls come from that table; the DNA yielded D and trimming. Present in this sample are about 140,000 clones, roughly 83% of which were seen just once. The ten top clones hold 5.5% of the sample.

A note on this clone: Its target antigen remains unknown. Base quality data are lacking; no much larger clone is found one base away.

In the prospective study, participants were roughly 18 to 100 years old, resided in about two dozen geographic areas of the United States, and were enrolled through a virtual design. To assign participants to cohorts, the prospective study relied on clinical history that participants themselves reported in a screening survey and a study questionnaire. Each participant in the prospective study had whole blood, serum and a nasopharyngeal or oropharyngeal swab collected by mobile phlebotomists. Additional blood draws and questionnaires over an approximately 2-month period could optionally be provided by prospective study participants. Before DNA extraction, blood samples from the prospective study were shipped at room temperature or frozen. The CDR3 numbers 12 residues from cysteine through phenylalanine. Only CDR3 DNA remains: 36 bases, in frame from the first base. Between the V and J ends, shortened by 1 base and 7 bases respectively, the junction contains 6 bases. CDR1 and CDR2, per the germline V gene, are SGHTS and YDEGEE.

This clonotype was sampled from a man aged 35-49 years with acute COVID-19. The rearranged chain carries TRBV5-8 and TRBJ1-5, with the D gene too uncertain to name. The sequenced material came from PBMCs or T cells enriched from blood (not recorded which). The sequenced DNA is TGTGCCAGCAGCTTGCAGCGGCAGCCCCAGCATTTT. Translated, this is CASSLQRQPQHF.